This TCR beta chain was identified in a study of blood T cell repertoires in COVID-19. Study-level background: Acute and convalescent COVID-19 specimens originated in the United States, Italy and Spain. In each case, the material was cDNA or gDNA derived from T cells, B-cell-depleted T cells, or PBMCs.

Per the original data handling: Quantification of nucleated cells was approximated via reference gene primer amplification. TCRdb's table, derived via immunoSEQ multiplex PCR, lists solely in-frame clones and lacks some. For V, J and clone size, that table is used; D and trimming come from the DNA. The sample holds some 81,000 clones, about nine tenths seen once. Germline V lookup: CDR1 KGHSH, CDR2 LQKENI. The CDR3 is 16 residues long. This clone has only one observation. Germline and junction disagree at one end, which may indicate a read error. The sequencing input was peripheral blood. This chain connects TRBV18 to TRBJ2-3; 7 bases line up with TRBD1. The sequence was collected from a woman between 50 and 59 years old in a cohort sampled during active COVID-19. This CDR3 is CASSPFLRDSIDTQYF. The CDR3 DNA follows: TGTGCCAGCTCACCTTTTTTACGGGACAGCATAGATACGCAGTATTTT. Filled out from reference TRBV18 and TRBJ2-3, the complete variable domain reads NAGVMQNPRHLVRRRGQEARLRCSPMKGHSHVYWYRQLPEEGLKFMVYLQKENIIDESGMPKERFSAEFPKEGPSILRIQQVVRGDSAAYFCASSPFLRDSIDTQYFGPGTRLTVL.